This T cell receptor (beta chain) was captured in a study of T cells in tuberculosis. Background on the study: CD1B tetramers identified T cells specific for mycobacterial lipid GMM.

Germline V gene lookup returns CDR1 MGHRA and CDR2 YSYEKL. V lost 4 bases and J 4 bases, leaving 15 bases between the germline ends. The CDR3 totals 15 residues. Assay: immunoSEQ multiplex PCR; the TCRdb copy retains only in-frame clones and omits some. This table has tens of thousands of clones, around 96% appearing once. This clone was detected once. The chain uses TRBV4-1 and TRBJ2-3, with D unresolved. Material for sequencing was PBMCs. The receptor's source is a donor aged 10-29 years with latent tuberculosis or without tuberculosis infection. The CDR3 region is CASSPRFINPDTQYF. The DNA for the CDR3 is TGCGCCAGCAGCCCCCGTTTTATAAATCCAGATACGCAGTATTTT.